This T cell receptor beta chain appears in the sequencing data of a study of OX40 agonist ivuxolimab in advanced cancers. Study context: Those treated in dose escalation had hepatocellular carcinoma, melanoma, renal cell cancer or head and neck cancer.

Study-wide findings and caveats: Still undetermined is the antigen specificity of the expanded peripheral T cells.

There are a few counts of this clone. Its specificity is unknown. Using immunoSEQ multiplex PCR, the repertoire was profiled, and TCRdb retains in-frame clones only, with some absent. This repertoire shows some 78,000 clones, approximately 90% found once; its top ten account for 0.45% to 0.6%. This CDR3 is 13 amino acids long. The germline gives CDR1 ENHRY, CDR2 SYGVKD. Trimming left V 8 bases short and J 7 bases short, with 15 bases between. The TCR comes from an adult with an advanced solid tumor such as melanoma, head and neck, liver or kidney cancer. V usage is TRBV10-3 and J usage is TRBJ1-5; D possibly corresponds to TRBD1 (6 bases). The sequenced sample was CD4+ or CD8+ T cells sorted from blood, obtained in a trial of the OX40 agonist ivuxolimab. The CDR3 reads CAIGSDSLQPQHF. The DNA of the CDR3 is TGTGCCATCGGGTCGGACAGTCTCCAGCCCCAGCATTTT.